The 5 T cell receptor beta chains reported below all come from one sample, sequenced in a study of cytomegalovirus exposure and HLA in healthy donors. The PCR had 60 Vbeta and 13 Jbeta primers. This table comes from immunoSEQ multiplex PCR, and its TCRdb copy is limited to in-frame clones, with some not included. Among around 150,000 clones listed, about four fifths were seen once. The sample consisted of PBMCs. The receptors here all came from a man between 40 and 49 years old in good health and CMV-seropositive.

This clone was seen a handful of times. The V and J genes are TRBV5-1 and TRBJ1-6; 11 bases fit TRBD1. V lost 0 bases, J lost 9 bases, and 2 bases stayed unmatched. The CDR3 is made up of 15 amino acids. Germline V gives CDR1 SGHRS, CDR2 YFSETQ. The CDR3 DNA follows: TGCGCCAGCAGCTTGGGGACAGGGGGCATTTCACCCCTCCACTTT. As protein: CASSLGTGGISPLHF.

The sample holds a few counts of this clone. The chain uses TRBV5-1 and TRBJ1-2, with D perhaps matching TRBD1 (5 bases). Trimming took 4 bases from V and 4 from J, leaving 14 bases between them. Germline lookup yields CDR1 SGHRS and CDR2 YFSETQ. The CDR3 covers 14 residues. The CDR3 DNA is TGCGCCAGCAGCCCCGCAGGGTATACCTATGGCTACACCTTC. It translates to CASSPAGYTYGYTF.

V usage is TRBV9 and J usage is TRBJ1-1; 10 positions match TRBD1. Trimming cost V 4 bases and J 3 bases; bases outside gene matches: 6. The CDR3 contains 15 residues. The germline V gene has CDR1 SGDLS and CDR2 YYNGEE. CDR3 nucleotide sequence: TGTGCCAGCAGCACTTCCGGGACAGGGGACACTGAAGCTTTCTTT. Its protein is CASSTSGTGDTEAFF. Based on the CDR3 plus reference TRBV9 and TRBJ1-1, the full variable domain is DSGVTQTPKHLITATGQRVTLRCSPRSGDLSVYWYQQSLDQGLQFLIQYYNGEERAKGNILERFSAQQFPDLHSELNLSSLELGDSALYFCASSTSGTGDTEAFFGQGTRLTVV.

This clone has a single count. V is TRBV6-5 and J is TRBJ1-1; D uncertain. Between the trimmed V and J ends, which lost 6 bases and 5 bases, there was a span of 13 bases. Germline assignment: CDR1 MNHEY and CDR2 SVGAGI. The CDR3 has 13 residues. The CDR3 bases are TGTGCCAGCAGCCCCAATGGCGGGACTGAAGCTTTCTTT. As protein: CASSPNGGTEAFF.

The chain employs TRBV6-1 and TRBJ2-1, with TRBD2 matching over 13 bases. This CDR3 is built from 16 residues. With V trimmed by 1 base and J by 8 bases, 5 bases remained unmatched. CDR1 MNHNS and CDR2 SASEGT come from the germline V gene. CDR3 sequence (DNA): TGTGCCAGCAGTGAAGGGGTACTAGCGGGAGGGTATGAGCAGTTCTTC. Amino acids: CASSEGVLAGGYEQFF.